The 11 T cell receptor beta chains given below trace back to one sample, sequenced in a study of control samples from healthy donors and cancer patients. Libraries were prepared by immunoSEQ multiplex PCR; TCRdb keeps only in-frame clonotypes and omits some of them. The repertoire holds just under 100,000 clones, with 85% to 95% as singletons. Specimen: blood. The receptors originated from a man younger than 30 in good health.

This chain links TRBV7-9 with TRBJ1-2; no definite D call. Trimming stripped 1 base from V and 5 bases from J, with 17 bases between. The CDR3 covers 16 residues. Germline CDR1 and CDR2: SEHNR and FQNEAQ (reference sequence). The chain's CDR3 is CASSLVPRDHTYGYTF. DNA of the CDR3: TGTGCCAGCAGCTTAGTCCCCCGAGACCACACTTATGGCTACACCTTC. The variable domain in full, with the rest retrieved from reference TRBV7-9 and TRBJ1-2, is DTGVSQNPRHKITKRGQNVTFRCDPISEHNRLYWYRQTLGQGPEFLTYFQNEAQLEKSRLLSDRFSAERPKGSFSTLEIQRTEQGDSAMYLCASSLVPRDHTYGYTFGSGTRLTVV.

CDR3 residues: CASSRDRNNEKLFF. DNA of the CDR3: TGTGCCAGCAGTCGAGACAGAAATAATGAAAAACTGTTTTTT. The rearrangement links TRBV6-2 or TRBV6-3 to TRBJ1-4; tentatively, D is TRBD1 (5 bases). V lost 5 bases to trimming and J lost 4 bases, with 11 bases between them. In germline, CDR1 is MNHEY, CDR2 SVGEGT. The CDR3 totals 14 residues.

This clone was recorded once. The chain joins TRBV7-9 to TRBJ1-1; D gene unclear. Germline CDR1 SEHNR, CDR2 FQNEAQ (reference sequence). Deletions cut 5 bases from V and 1 base from J, with 14 bases between. This CDR3 has 15 amino acids. The CDR3 is CASSNALGRNTEAFF. CDR3 DNA sequence: TGTGCCAGCAGCAACGCACTGGGGAGGAACACTGAAGCTTTCTTT.

This rearrangement joins TRBV28 to TRBJ1-4; D gene ambiguous. The CDR3 covers 15 residues. Germline V CDR1 and CDR2: MDHEN, SYDVKM. The V end lost 8 bases, the J end lost 1 base, and 14 bases lay between the germline ends. The CDR3 DNA reads as TGTGCCAGCCGCCCAACAGCGAAAACTAATGAAAAACTGTTTTTT. It translates to CASRPTAKTNEKLFF. The full variable domain, in which reference TRBV28 and TRBJ1-4 provide the parts outside the CDR3, is DVKVTQSSRYLVKRTGEKVFLECVQDMDHENMFWYRQDPGLGLRLIYFSYDVKMKEKGDIPEGYSVSREKKERFSLILESASTNQTSMYLCASRPTAKTNEKLFFGSGTQLSVL.

The chain joins TRBV7-9 to TRBJ2-6; D ambiguous. The CDR3 length is 16 residues. Germline V lookup: CDR1 SEHNR, CDR2 FQNEAQ (reference sequence). Trimming left V 1 base short and J 0 bases short, with 7 bases between. CDR3 in amino acids: CASSLVGPSGANVLTF. The CDR3 nucleotides read TGTGCCAGCAGCTTAGTCGGGCCCTCTGGGGCCAACGTCCTGACTTTC.

The chain carries TRBV11-2 and TRBJ2-7, with D unclear. Germline V gene data show CDR1 as SGHAT and CDR2 as FQNNGV. V lost 4 bases to trimming and J lost 2 bases, with 15 bases between them. The CDR3 is made up of 15 amino acids. CDR3 loop: CASSSPAQGTYEQYF. The CDR3 DNA follows: TGTGCCAGCAGCTCCCCCGCTCAAGGAACCTACGAGCAGTACTTC.

The V gene is TRBV3-1 (or the pseudogene TRBV3-2), the J gene TRBJ1-2, with D possibly being TRBD1 (6 bases). From germline, CDR1 is LGHDT and CDR2 YNNKEL (reference sequence). V lost 5 bases, J lost 4 bases, and 20 bases lay in between. CDR3 length: 16 residues. The CDR3 bases are TGTGCCAGCAGCATTGGCGGGGGCCTGAAAAGCTATGGCTACACCTTC. Translated: CASSIGGGLKSYGYTF.

Concerning this clone: Different DNA sequences within this sample yield the same CDR3. The chain has TRBV27 and TRBJ2-7, with D tentatively TRBD2 (5 bases). In germline, CDR1 is MNHEY, CDR2 SMNVEV (reference sequence). This CDR3 has 13 amino acids. The V gene lost 3 bases and the J gene lost 4 bases, with 10 bases spanning the gap. The CDR3 reads CASSLGPGYEQYF. The CDR3 coding sequence is TGTGCCAGCAGTTTGGGCCCGGGGTACGAGCAGTACTTC.

The chain combines TRBV7-3 with TRBJ2-2; D is perhaps TRBD2 (5 bases). Germline V gene sequence: CDR1 SGHTA, CDR2 FQGTGA. The germline V and J ends were trimmed by 5 bases and 1 base, with 14 bases remaining between them. The CDR3 spans 16 residues. CDR3 sequence (DNA): TGTGCCAGCAGCCCCAGACGAGCGGAGAACACCGGGGAGCTGTTTTTT. Its protein is CASSPRRAENTGELFF.

The V and J genes are TRBV7-3 and TRBJ1-1, with no clear D. The V gene's germline CDR1 is SGHTA and CDR2 FQGTGA. This CDR3 is built from 13 residues. V was shortened by 2 bases and J by 8 bases, with 12 bases between the two germline ends. The CDR3 spells CASSLAFGGEAFF. For the CDR3, the DNA is TGTGCCAGCAGCTTAGCTTTTGGAGGAGAAGCTTTCTTT. The variable domain in full, completed from reference TRBV7-3 and TRBJ1-1, reads GAGVSQTPSNKVTEKGKYVELRCDPISGHTALYWYRQSLGQGPEFLIYFQGTGAADDSGLPNDRFFAVRPEGSVSTLKIQRTERGDSAVYLCASSLAFGGEAFFGQGTRLTVV.

The rearrangement joins TRBV4-1 to TRBJ1-2, with 7 bases lining up with TRBD1. The CDR3 consists of 15 residues. Germline lookup yields CDR1 MGHRA and CDR2 YSYEKL. V lost 1 base and J lost 7; bases outside the gene matches: 9. The CDR3 sequence: CASSQGTDRASGYTF. CDR3 in DNA: TGCGCCAGCAGCCAAGGCACAGACAGGGCGAGTGGCTACACCTTC.